This TCR beta chain was sequenced for a study of vaccination and CD4 T cells after COVID-19. Study background: Control cultures received a CEFX pool, an HIV-1 Nef pool, or no peptide. Notes on the study in general: Convalescent patients displayed a median about 86% of reactive clones emerging only post-vaccination.

V was shortened by 1 base and J by 7 bases, with 16 bases between the two germline ends. The CDR3 has 15 residues. Germline V gene lookup returns CDR1 SGHTA and CDR2 FQGNSA. In the case of this clonotype: The antigen is unknown.

Treatment noted: roughly 10-day PBMC culture with coronavirus spike peptide pools or control peptides (ViraFEST assay). The Oncomine TCR Beta short-read assay sequenced DNA from cultured CD4+ T cells. From cultured CD4+ T cells, genomic DNA was extracted. MiXCR, applied by TCRdb to the PCR reads, yields one record per CDR3 protein. Of around 21,000 distinct CDR3 sequences detected, 55% appear once; the ten largest clones hold about 9.9%. Specimen: CD4+ T cells from blood, cultured in vitro. This sequence originates from a human donor who had recovered from COVID-19. V usage is TRBV7-2 and J usage is TRBJ1-2; D remains unclear. In DNA form, the CDR3 reads TGTGCCAGCAGCTTAGGATTTCGAGGGCTGACTGGCTACACCTTC. Encoded protein: CASSLGFRGLTGYTF.